This T cell receptor (beta chain) derives from a study of blood T cells in healthy people across ages. At least 5 micrograms of total RNA were extracted per sample. Study findings and constraints: Strong correlation linked observed beta diversity and percent naive T cells.

As regards this clonotype: Antigen specificity is unknown.

The second PCR ran about 6 to 12 cycles with a sample-barcoded 5' primer and J-beta primers. From the 5' RACE reads, TCRdb called clonotypes with MiXCR, one entry per CDR3 protein. The data hold about 1,400,000 distinct CDR3 sequences, with 42% observed a single time. Germline values: CDR1 DFQATT, CDR2 SNEGSKA (reference sequence). This CDR3 contains 12 residues. The sequenced sample consisted of blood. The chain recombines TRBV20-1 with TRBJ2-5; 9 bases match TRBD1. The J call is in doubt because the DNA end fits TRBJ2-7 better. This sequence originates from a woman in her late teens or twenties in good health. DNA of the CDR3: TGCAGTGCTGCCCGACAGGGGGGCGAGCAGTACTTC. Protein: CSAARQGGEQYF.